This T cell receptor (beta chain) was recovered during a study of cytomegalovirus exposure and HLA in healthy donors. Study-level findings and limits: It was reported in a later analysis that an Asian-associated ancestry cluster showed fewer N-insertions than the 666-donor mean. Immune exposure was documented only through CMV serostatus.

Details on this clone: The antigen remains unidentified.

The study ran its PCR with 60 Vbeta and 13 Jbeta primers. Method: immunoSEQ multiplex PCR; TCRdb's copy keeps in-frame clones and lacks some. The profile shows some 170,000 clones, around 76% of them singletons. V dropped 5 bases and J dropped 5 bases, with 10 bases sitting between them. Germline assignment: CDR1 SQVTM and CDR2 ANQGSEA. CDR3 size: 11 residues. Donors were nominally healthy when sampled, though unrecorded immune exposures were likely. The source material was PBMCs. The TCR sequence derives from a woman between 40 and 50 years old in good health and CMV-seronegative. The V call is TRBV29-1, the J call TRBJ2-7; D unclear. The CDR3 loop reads CSVKTFDEQYF. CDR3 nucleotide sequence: TGCAGCGTTAAGACATTTGACGAGCAGTACTTC.